One sample yielded the 17 T cell receptor beta chains listed below, sequenced in a study of shared clonotypes between healthy human individuals. The assay was immunoSEQ multiplex PCR, and TCRdb's table has in-frame clones only and misses some. Altogether approximately 640,000 clones are present, 90% being singletons, with the ten largest covering about 34%. The specimen was memory CD8+ T cells from PBMCs. Stated subset: CD45RO+ cells pooled with CCR7-negative TemRA cells. The receptors originated from a man between 18 and 35 years old in good health. Some clones in this sample may be carry-over from other donors' samples.

The J gene is TRBJ1-1, the V gene TRBV18; no clear D. V was cut by 3 bases and J by 4 bases, with 12 bases left in between. The CDR3 contains 14 residues. CDR1 and CDR2 (germline): KGHSH, LQKENI. DNA for the CDR3: TGTGCCAGCTCACCCGTGGTTTGGAGCACTGAAGCTTTCTTT. Encoded protein: CASSPVVWSTEAFF.

The V call is TRBV2, the J call TRBJ1-1; D remains ambiguous. Looked up from germline, CDR1 is SNHLY and CDR2 is FYNNEI. This CDR3 is built from 14 residues. V was cut by 3 bases and J by 1 base, with 9 bases left in between. The CDR3 bases are TGTGCCAGCAGTGATAAGGGTTGGAACACTGAAGCTTTCTTT. This codes for CASSDKGWNTEAFF.

The count of this clone is one. V and J are TRBV7-2 and TRBJ2-5; 12 bases align to TRBD2. J was trimmed by 0 bases and V by 5 bases; bases with no gene match: 4. CDR1 is SGHTA, CDR2 FQGNSA, per germline. This CDR3 has 16 residues. CDR3 amino acids: CASSGTSGGYQETQYF. The DNA of the CDR3 is TGTGCCAGCAGCGGAACTAGCGGGGGGTACCAAGAGACCCAGTACTTC.

This clone was counted only a few times. The chain couples TRBV7-9 to TRBJ1-5; no clear D gene. V was shortened by 1 base and J by 1 base, with 5 bases between the two germline ends. Germline V lookup: CDR1 SEHNR, CDR2 FQNEAQ (reference sequence). The CDR3 length is 14 residues. The CDR3 is CASSLEGSNQPQHF. In DNA form, the CDR3 reads TGTGCCAGCAGCTTAGAAGGGAGCAATCAGCCCCAGCATTTT.

This clone was detected once. The gene calls are TRBV5-6 and TRBJ2-3; 9 bases are shared with TRBD2. The CDR3 spans 15 residues. The trim removed 0 bases at V and 15 bases at J, leaving 14 bases unmatched. Germline V gene lookup returns CDR1 SGHDT and CDR2 YYEEEE. The CDR3 coding sequence is TGTGCCAGCAGCTTGGGTGGTAGCGGGAGAAGTGGCGAATATTTT. Its protein is CASSLGGSGRSGEYF.

The V and J genes are TRBV27 and TRBJ2-2; D is possibly TRBD2 (5 bases). Germline CDR1 MNHEY, CDR2 SMNVEV (reference sequence). Deletions cut 10 bases from V and 4 bases from J, with 13 bases between. The CDR3 loop spans 13 amino acids. The chain's CDR3 is CATAVRGTGELFF. Here the CDR3 DNA reads TGTGCCACTGCGGTTCGGGGCACCGGGGAGCTGTTTTTT.

V gene TRBV11-2 combines with J gene TRBJ1-1, with 11 bases identical to TRBD1. CDR3 size: 14 residues. From germline, CDR1 is SGHAT and CDR2 FQNNGV. V was clipped by 2 bases and J by 11 bases; unmatched bases: 7. In DNA form, the CDR3 reads TGTGCCAGCAGCTTATGGACAGGGGGCGGAGGGGCTTTCTTT. It translates to CASSLWTGGGGAFF. Filled out from reference TRBV11-2 and TRBJ1-1, the complete variable domain reads EAGVAQSPRYKIIEKRQSVAFWCNPISGHATLYWYQQILGQGPKLLIQFQNNGVVDDSQLPKDRFSAERLKGVDSTLKIQPAKLEDSAVYLCASSLWTGGGGAFFGQGTRLTVV.

The chain recombines TRBV7-9 with TRBJ2-5, with 8 bases matching TRBD1. The CDR3 loop spans 15 amino acids. The germline CDR1 and CDR2 sequences are SEHNR and FQNEAQ (reference sequence). Unmatched junction bases numbered 6, after V lost 1 base and J lost 5 bases. CDR3 loop: CASSLVAGGGETQYF. CDR3 in DNA: TGTGCCAGCAGCTTAGTGGCAGGGGGCGGGGAGACCCAGTACTTC.

The chain employs TRBV7-8 and TRBJ2-1, with 9 positions matching TRBD2. Germline V lookup: CDR1 SGHVS, CDR2 FQNEAQ. The CDR3 loop spans 14 amino acids. The V gene end was trimmed by 3 bases and the J gene end by 7 bases; junction bases not matched to a gene: 4. In DNA, the CDR3 is TGTGCCAGCAGCTTTAGCGGGAGTGGAAATGAGCAGTTCTTC. Translated: CASSFSGSGNEQFF.

The V call is TRBV9, the J call TRBJ2-3, with 8 bases that match TRBD2. The germline gives CDR1 SGDLS, CDR2 YYNGEE. With 6 bases clipped from V and 0 bases from J, the junction kept 15 bases outside the gene matches. This CDR3 is 18 amino acids long. This chain's CDR3 is CASTRSLAGPSSTDTQYF. For the CDR3, the DNA is TGTGCCAGCACTCGTAGCCTAGCGGGCCCTTCTAGCACAGATACGCAGTATTTT.

V and J are TRBV19 and TRBJ1-5, with TRBD1 matching 9 bases. The germline V gene has CDR1 LNHDA and CDR2 SQIVND (reference sequence). This CDR3 has 16 residues. Germline trimming cut 6 bases from V and 7 bases from J; bases unmatched to any gene: 13. The CDR3: CASSHPHRGPMQPQHF. The DNA of the CDR3 is TGTGCCAGTAGCCATCCTCACAGGGGGCCGATGCAGCCCCAGCATTTT. The whole variable domain, remainder taken from reference TRBV19 and TRBJ1-5, is DGGITQSPKYLFRKEGQNVTLSCEQNLNHDAMYWYRQDPGQGLRLIYYSQIVNDFQKGDIAEGYSVSREKKESFPLTVTSAQKNPTAFYLCASSHPHRGPMQPQHFGDGTRLSIL.

The sample holds one count of this clone. The J gene is TRBJ2-2, the V gene TRBV7-9, with D perhaps being TRBD1 or TRBD2 (5 bases each). The CDR3 is made up of 16 amino acids. Trimming removed 4 bases at V and 6 bases at J, with 18 bases between. Germline CDR1 is SEHNR and CDR2 is FQNEAQ (reference sequence). CDR3 in amino acids: CASSSPGPARAGELFF. The CDR3 DNA follows: TGTGCCAGCAGCTCCCCGGGGCCGGCAAGGGCCGGGGAGCTGTTTTTT. Variable domain in full (rest from reference TRBV7-9 and TRBJ2-2): DTGVSQNPRHKITKRGQNVTFRCDPISEHNRLYWYRQTLGQGPEFLTYFQNEAQLEKSRLLSDRFSAERPKGSFSTLEIQRTEQGDSAMYLCASSSPGPARAGELFFGEGSRLTVL.

With respect to this clone: Distinct nucleotide sequences in the sample also encode this CDR3. The J gene is TRBJ1-5, the V gene TRBV7-9; no clear D. This CDR3 is built from 14 residues. Germline lookup yields CDR1 SEHNR and CDR2 FQNEAQ (reference sequence). The V end lost 1 base, the J end lost 0 bases, and 4 bases lay between the germline ends. The CDR3 region has the DNA TGTGCCAGCAGCTTAGGTTATAGCAATCAGCCCCAGCATTTT. It codes for CASSLGYSNQPQHF.

The genes are TRBV28 and TRBJ2-1; D uncertain. With 6 bases removed from V and 2 bases from J, the gap between germline ends came to 8 bases. The CDR3 is 13 residues long. Per the germline V gene, CDR1 is MDHEN and CDR2 is SYDVKM. The CDR3: CASSQNPYNEQFF. DNA for the CDR3: TGTGCCAGCAGCCAAAACCCCTACAATGAGCAGTTCTTC.

This clone was seen a handful of times. The chain recombines TRBV27 with TRBJ2-7, with a tentative D call TRBD2 (6 bases). This CDR3 spans 14 amino acids. With 6 bases removed from V and 3 bases from J, the gap between germline ends came to 15 bases. Germline V lookup: CDR1 MNHEY, CDR2 SMNVEV (reference sequence). As DNA, the CDR3 is TGTGCCAGCAGCAGGAGGGCGGGTGGCTACGAGCAGTACTTC. Translated, it gives CASSRRAGGYEQYF.

This chain links TRBV28 with TRBJ2-5; tentatively, D is TRBD1 (5 bases). CDR3 size: 14 residues. With 3 bases removed from V and 6 bases from J, the gap between germline ends came to 14 bases. Germline loops: CDR1 MDHEN, CDR2 SYDVKM. The CDR3 spells CASSFGQGSQTQYF. The CDR3 nucleotides are TGTGCCAGCAGTTTCGGGCAGGGCAGCCAGACCCAGTACTTC.

The chain recombines TRBV5-1 with TRBJ2-3; 7 bases map to TRBD2. V gave up 5 bases and J gave up 2 bases; unmatched junction bases: 8. The CDR3 length is 15 residues. Germline CDR1 SGHRS, CDR2 YFSETQ. CDR3 nucleotide sequence: TGCGCCAGCAGTGTCCGGGAGGCCCACACAGATACGCAGTATTTT. It translates to CASSVREAHTDTQYF.